This paragraph covers one TCR beta chain sequence. Its antigen remains unknown. This specimen comes from a study of Ad26.COV2.S vaccination and SARS-CoV-2 variants. Across the study: Ad26.COV2.S, an intramuscular injection, was given once or twice 56 days apart.

This sample's treatment: 19 received Ad26.COV2.S at low or high dose, single or two shots; 5 received placebo; per-sample allocation not given. Each sample was drawn 63 days after the first injection (of vaccine or placebo). Recruitment in Boston yielded a donor of adult age, 18-55 years. An Ad26 vector that expressed Wuhan-strain SARS-CoV-2 spike constituted the vaccine. The CDR3 covers 15 residues. From germline, CDR1 is LNHDA and CDR2 SQIVND (reference sequence). The germline V and J ends were trimmed by 1 base and 2 bases, with 11 bases remaining between them. Only in-frame clones appear in the TCRdb table, and some are missing; sequencing was by immunoSEQ multiplex PCR. The sample contains 300,000 to 350,000 clones, 86% of which appear only once. Findings and limits, study-wide: It was vaccine recipients, not placebo recipients, who had the higher spike-specific TCR breadth.

The V gene is TRBV19, the J gene TRBJ2-5; the D is unclear. The receptor comes from a person aged 18-60 years who received the Ad26.COV2.S COVID-19 vaccine or a placebo. The sequencing used peripheral blood, collected in a trial of Ad26.COV2.S vaccine versus placebo. CDR3 nucleotide sequence: TGTGCCAGTAGTATAGGTACCATTGCTCAAGAGACCCAGTACTTC. The encoded protein is CASSIGTIAQETQYF.